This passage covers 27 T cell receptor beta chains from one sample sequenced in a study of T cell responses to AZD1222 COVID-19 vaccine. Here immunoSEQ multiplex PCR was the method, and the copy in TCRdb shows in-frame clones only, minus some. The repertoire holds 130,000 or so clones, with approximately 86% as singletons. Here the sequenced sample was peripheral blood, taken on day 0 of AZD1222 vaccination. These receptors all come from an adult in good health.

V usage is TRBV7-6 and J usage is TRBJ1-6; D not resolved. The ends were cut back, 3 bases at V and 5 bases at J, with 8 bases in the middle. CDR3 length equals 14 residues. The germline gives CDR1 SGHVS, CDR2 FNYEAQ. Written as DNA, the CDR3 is TGTGCCAGCAGCTTTGGAAGGAATAATTCACCCCTCCACTTT. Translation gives CASSFGRNNSPLHF.

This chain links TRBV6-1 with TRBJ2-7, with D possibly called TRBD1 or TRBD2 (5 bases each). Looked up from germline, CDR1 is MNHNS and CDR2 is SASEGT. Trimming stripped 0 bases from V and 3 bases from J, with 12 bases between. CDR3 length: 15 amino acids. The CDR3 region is CASSEAGPGYYEQYF. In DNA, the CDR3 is TGTGCCAGCAGTGAAGCGGGACCTGGGTACTACGAGCAGTACTTC.

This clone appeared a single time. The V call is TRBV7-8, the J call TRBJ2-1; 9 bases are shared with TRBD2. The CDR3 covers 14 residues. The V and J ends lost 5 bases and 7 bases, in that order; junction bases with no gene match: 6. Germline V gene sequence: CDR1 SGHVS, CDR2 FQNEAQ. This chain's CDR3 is CASSRVRGGNEQFF. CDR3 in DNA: TGTGCCAGCAGCAGGGTGCGGGGGGGAAATGAGCAGTTCTTC. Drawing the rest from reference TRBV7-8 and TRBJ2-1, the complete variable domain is GAGVSQSPRYKVAKRGQDVALRCDPISGHVSLFWYQQALGQGPEFLTYFQNEAQLDKSGLPSDRFFAERPEGSVSTLKIQRTQQEDSAVYLCASSRVRGGNEQFFGPGTRLTVL.

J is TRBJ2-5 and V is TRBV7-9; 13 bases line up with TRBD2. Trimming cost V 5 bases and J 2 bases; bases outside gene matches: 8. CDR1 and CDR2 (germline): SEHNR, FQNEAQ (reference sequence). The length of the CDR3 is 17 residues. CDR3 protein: CASSIGLAGDIQETQYF. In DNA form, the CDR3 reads TGTGCCAGCAGCATAGGACTAGCGGGGGATATTCAAGAGACCCAGTACTTC.

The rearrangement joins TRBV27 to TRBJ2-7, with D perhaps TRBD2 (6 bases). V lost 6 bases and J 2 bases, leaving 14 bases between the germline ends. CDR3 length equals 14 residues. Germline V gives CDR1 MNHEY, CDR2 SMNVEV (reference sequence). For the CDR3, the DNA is TGTGCCAGCAGAAGGGGAGGTGCGGCCTACGAGCAGTACTTC. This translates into CASRRGGAAYEQYF.

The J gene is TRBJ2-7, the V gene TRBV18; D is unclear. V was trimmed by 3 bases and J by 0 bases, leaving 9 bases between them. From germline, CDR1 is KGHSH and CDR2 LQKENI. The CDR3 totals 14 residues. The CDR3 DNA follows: TGTGCCAGCTCACCTCAGGAAACCTCCTACGAGCAGTACTTC. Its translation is CASSPQETSYEQYF.

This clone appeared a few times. The CDR3 region is CASSYGSGGRVGELFF. CDR3 sequence (DNA): TGTGCCAGCAGTTACGGGAGCGGGGGGCGCGTCGGGGAGCTGTTTTTT. The chain links TRBV6-2 or TRBV6-3 to TRBJ2-2; TRBD2 matches 9 bases. CDR1 and CDR2 (germline): MNHEY, SVGEGT. CDR3 size: 16 residues. Trimming took 2 bases from V and 7 from J; bases not matched to a gene: 8.

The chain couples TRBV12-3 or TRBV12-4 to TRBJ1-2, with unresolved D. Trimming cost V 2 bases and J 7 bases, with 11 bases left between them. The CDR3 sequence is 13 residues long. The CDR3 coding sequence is TGTGCCAGCAGTTTATCGGGTCCGGCTGGCTACACCTTC. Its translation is CASSLSGPAGYTF.

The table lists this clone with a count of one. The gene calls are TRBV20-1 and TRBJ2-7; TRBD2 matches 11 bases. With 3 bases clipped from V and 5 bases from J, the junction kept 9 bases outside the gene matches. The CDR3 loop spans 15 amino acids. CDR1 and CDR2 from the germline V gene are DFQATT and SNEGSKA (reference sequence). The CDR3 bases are TGCAGTGCTAGTGGTAGCGGGAGGGCCAACAACGAGCAGTACTTC. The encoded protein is CSASGSGRANNEQYF.

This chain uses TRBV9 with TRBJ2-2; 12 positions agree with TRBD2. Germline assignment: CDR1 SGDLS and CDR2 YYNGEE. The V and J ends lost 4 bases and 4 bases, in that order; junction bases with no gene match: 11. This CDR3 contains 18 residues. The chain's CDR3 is CASSPGLAGGAVTGELFF. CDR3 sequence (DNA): TGTGCCAGCAGCCCCGGGCTAGCGGGAGGGGCGGTCACCGGGGAGCTGTTTTTT.

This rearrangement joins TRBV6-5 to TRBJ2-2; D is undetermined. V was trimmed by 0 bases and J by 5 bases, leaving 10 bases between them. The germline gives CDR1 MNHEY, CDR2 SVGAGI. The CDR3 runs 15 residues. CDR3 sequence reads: CASSYSLQLTGELFF. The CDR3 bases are TGTGCCAGCAGTTACTCTCTTCAACTGACCGGGGAGCTGTTTTTT.

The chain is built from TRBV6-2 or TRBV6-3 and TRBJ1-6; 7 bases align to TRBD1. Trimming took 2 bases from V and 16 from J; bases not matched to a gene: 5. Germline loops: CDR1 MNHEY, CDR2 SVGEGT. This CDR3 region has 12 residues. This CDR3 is CASSYVGQLLHF. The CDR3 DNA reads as TGTGCCAGCAGTTACGTGGGACAGCTTCTCCACTTT.

CDR3 coding DNA: TGTGCCAGCAGTTACCTTAGGACAGGGGGTAATGGCTACACCTTC. This gives the protein CASSYLRTGGNGYTF. The chain has TRBV6-5 and TRBJ1-2, with TRBD1 identical over 10 bases. The CDR3 is made up of 15 amino acids. Germline CDR1 is MNHEY and CDR2 is SVGAGI. Unmatched junction bases numbered 6, after V lost 2 bases and J lost 6 bases.

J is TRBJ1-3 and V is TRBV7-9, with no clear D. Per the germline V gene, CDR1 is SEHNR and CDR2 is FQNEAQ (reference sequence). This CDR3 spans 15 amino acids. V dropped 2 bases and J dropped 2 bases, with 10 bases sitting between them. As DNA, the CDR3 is TGTGCCAGCAGCTTATACGGGGTTGCTGGAAACACCATATATTTT. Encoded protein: CASSLYGVAGNTIYF.

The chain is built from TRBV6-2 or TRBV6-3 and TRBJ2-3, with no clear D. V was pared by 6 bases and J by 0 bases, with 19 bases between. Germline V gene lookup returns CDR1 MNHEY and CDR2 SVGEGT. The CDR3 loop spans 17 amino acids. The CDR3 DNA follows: TGTGCCAGCAGCCCTGATTGGCGCGGCGCTAGCACAGATACGCAGTATTTT. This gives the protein CASSPDWRGASTDTQYF.

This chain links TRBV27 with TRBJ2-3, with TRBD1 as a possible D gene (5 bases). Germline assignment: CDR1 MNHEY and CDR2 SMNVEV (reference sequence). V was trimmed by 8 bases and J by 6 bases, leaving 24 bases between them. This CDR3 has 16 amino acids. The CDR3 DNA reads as TGTGCCAGCCGCCCCCAACAGGAGAGTAAATCCGATACGCAGTATTTT. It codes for CASRPQQESKSDTQYF.

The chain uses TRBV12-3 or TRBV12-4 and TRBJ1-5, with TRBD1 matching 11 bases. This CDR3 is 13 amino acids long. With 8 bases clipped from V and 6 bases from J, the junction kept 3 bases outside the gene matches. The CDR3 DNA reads TGTGCCAGCCGGACAGGGGGCGGTCAGCCCCAGCATTTT. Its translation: CASRTGGGQPQHF.

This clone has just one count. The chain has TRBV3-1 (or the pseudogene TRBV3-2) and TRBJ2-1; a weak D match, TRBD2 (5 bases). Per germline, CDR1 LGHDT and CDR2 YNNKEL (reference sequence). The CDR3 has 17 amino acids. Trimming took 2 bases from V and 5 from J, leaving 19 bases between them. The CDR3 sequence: CASSQSTRLLIHNEQFF. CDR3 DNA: TGTGCCAGCAGCCAAAGTACGAGACTATTAATTCACAATGAGCAGTTCTTC.

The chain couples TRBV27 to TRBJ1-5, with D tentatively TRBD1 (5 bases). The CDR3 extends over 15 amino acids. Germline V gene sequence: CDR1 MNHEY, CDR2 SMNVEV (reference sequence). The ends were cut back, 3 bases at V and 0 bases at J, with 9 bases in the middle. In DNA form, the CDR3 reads TGTGCCAGCAGTTTGGGGGGGTATAGCAATCAGCCCCAGCATTTT. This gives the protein CASSLGGYSNQPQHF.

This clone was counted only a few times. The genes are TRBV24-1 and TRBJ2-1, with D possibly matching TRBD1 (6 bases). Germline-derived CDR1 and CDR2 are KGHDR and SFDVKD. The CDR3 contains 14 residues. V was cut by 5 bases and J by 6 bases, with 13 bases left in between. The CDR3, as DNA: TGTGCCACCAGTGTAATGGGGGCCCCCAATGAGCAGTTCTTC. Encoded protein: CATSVMGAPNEQFF.

CDR3 sequence reads: CASSPRQGGVNEQFF. The DNA of the CDR3 is TGTGCCAGCAGTCCTAGACAGGGGGGGGTTAATGAGCAGTTCTTC. V gene TRBV27 combines with J gene TRBJ2-1, with 9 nucleotides matching TRBD1. Germline-derived CDR1 and CDR2 are MNHEY and SMNVEV (reference sequence). The CDR3 sequence is 15 residues long. With V trimmed by 5 bases and J by 7 bases, 9 bases remained unmatched.

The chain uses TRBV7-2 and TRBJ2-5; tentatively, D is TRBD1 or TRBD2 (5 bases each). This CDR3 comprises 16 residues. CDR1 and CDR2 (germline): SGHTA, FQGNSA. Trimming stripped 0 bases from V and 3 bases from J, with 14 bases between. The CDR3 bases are TGTGCCAGCAGCTTAGCGGGGGTGGAATCGAAAGAGACCCAGTACTTC. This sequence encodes CASSLAGVESKETQYF.

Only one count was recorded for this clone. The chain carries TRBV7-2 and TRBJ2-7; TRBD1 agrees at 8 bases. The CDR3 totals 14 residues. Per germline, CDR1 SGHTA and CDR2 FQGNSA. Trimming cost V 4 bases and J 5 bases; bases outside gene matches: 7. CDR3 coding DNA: TGTGCCAGCAGCTCACGGACAGGGAGCCACGAGCAGTACTTC. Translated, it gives CASSSRTGSHEQYF.

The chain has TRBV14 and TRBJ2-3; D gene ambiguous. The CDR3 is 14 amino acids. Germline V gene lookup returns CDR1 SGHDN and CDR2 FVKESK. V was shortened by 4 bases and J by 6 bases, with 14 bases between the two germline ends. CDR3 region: CASSPFSLEDTQYF. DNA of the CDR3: TGTGCCAGCAGCCCGTTTAGCCTCGAGGATACGCAGTATTTT.

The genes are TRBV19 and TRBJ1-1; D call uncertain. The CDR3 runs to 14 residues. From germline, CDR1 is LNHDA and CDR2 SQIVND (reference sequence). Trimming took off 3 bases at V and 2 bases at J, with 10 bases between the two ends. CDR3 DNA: TGTGCCAGTAGTATGATTAGGGTAAACACTGAAGCTTTCTTT. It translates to CASSMIRVNTEAFF. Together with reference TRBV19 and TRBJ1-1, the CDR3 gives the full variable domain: DGGITQSPKYLFRKEGQNVTLSCEQNLNHDAMYWYRQDPGQGLRLIYYSQIVNDFQKGDIAEGYSVSREKKESFPLTVTSAQKNPTAFYLCASSMIRVNTEAFFGQGTRLTVV.

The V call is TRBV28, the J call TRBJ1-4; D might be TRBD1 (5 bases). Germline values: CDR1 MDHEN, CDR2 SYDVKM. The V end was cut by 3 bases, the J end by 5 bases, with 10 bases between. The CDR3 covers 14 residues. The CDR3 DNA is TGTGCCAGCAGTTTCGGGGGGAGAAATGAAAAACTGTTTTTT. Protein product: CASSFGGRNEKLFF.

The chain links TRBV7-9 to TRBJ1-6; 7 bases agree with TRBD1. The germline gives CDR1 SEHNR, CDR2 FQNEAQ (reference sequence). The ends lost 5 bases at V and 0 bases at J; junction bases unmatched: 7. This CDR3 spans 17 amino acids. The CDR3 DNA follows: TGTGCCAGCAGCACCGACAGGGCAATCTCCTATAATTCACCCCTCCACTTT. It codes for CASSTDRAISYNSPLHF.